Shown below are 26 T cell receptor beta chains from a single sample sequenced in a study of beta chain features in type 1 diabetes. The authors reverse transcribed all of the isolated RNA, so sequencing captured expressed TCRB transcripts. Profiled with immunoSEQ multiplex PCR; TCRdb holds only in-frame clones, not every one. Seen here are around 300,000 clones, approximately 11% observed once, and the top ten hold over 0.015%. Material: naive CD4+ T cells from blood. These receptors came from a woman between 25 and 40 years old in good health.

This clone was observed a handful of times. This sequence joins TRBV18 and TRBJ2-2; weak D call: TRBD2 (5 bases). Trimming stripped 1 base from V and 1 base from J, with 10 bases between. Per germline, CDR1 KGHSH and CDR2 LQKENI. This CDR3 has 16 amino acids. The CDR3, as DNA: TGTGCCAGCTCACCACTATCAGCGGAGAACACCGGGGAGCTGTTTTTT. It yields the protein CASSPLSAENTGELFF.

This clone was detected a few times. Additional DNA sequences in this sample encode the identical CDR3. This chain links TRBV28 with TRBJ1-2, with D unresolved. This CDR3 is built from 12 residues. Per the germline V gene, CDR1 is MDHEN and CDR2 is SYDVKM. V lost 3 bases and J lost 3, with 5 bases in between. The DNA for the CDR3 is TGTGCCAGCAGTTTTAGCGACTATGGCTACACCTTC. Translation: CASSFSDYGYTF.

The J gene is TRBJ2-1, the V gene TRBV11-3; D is perhaps TRBD1 (7 bases). CDR3 length: 15 residues. Germline V gives CDR1 SGHNT, CDR2 YENEEA. Trimming left V 5 bases short and J 1 base short, with 12 bases between. DNA of the CDR3: TGTGCCAGCAGCATGACAGGGACTTCCTACAATGAGCAGTTCTTC. It encodes CASSMTGTSYNEQFF.

This clone was seen more than once but under ten times. The chain is built from TRBV4-3 and TRBJ1-2, with 8 bases aligning to TRBD1. Germline CDR1 LGHNA, CDR2 YSLEER. The CDR3 runs 15 residues. J was trimmed by 3 bases and V by 0 bases; bases with no gene match: 3. CDR3 amino acids: CASSQDPTGDYGYTF. CDR3 nucleotides: TGCGCCAGCAGCCAAGATCCGACAGGGGACTATGGCTACACCTTC.

This clone came up a few times. The chain recombines TRBV28 with TRBJ2-6; D might be TRBD1 (5 bases). Germline V gene data show CDR1 as MDHEN and CDR2 as SYDVKM. V dropped 1 base and J dropped 4 bases, with 8 bases sitting between them. The CDR3 runs to 15 residues. Here the CDR3 reads CASSLSGLGANVLTF. CDR3 DNA sequence: TGTGCCAGCAGTTTATCAGGGCTAGGGGCCAACGTCCTGACTTTC. Using reference TRBV28 and TRBJ2-6 for the parts outside the CDR3, the full variable domain is DVKVTQSSRYLVKRTGEKVFLECVQDMDHENMFWYRQDPGLGLRLIYFSYDVKMKEKGDIPEGYSVSREKKERFSLILESASTNQTSMYLCASSLSGLGANVLTFGAGSRLTVL.

This rearrangement joins TRBV28 to TRBJ2-1; tentative D call: TRBD1 (5 bases). The V and J ends lost 4 bases and 2 bases respectively, with 9 bases between them. Germline V CDR1 and CDR2: MDHEN, SYDVKM. The CDR3 totals 14 residues. The CDR3 here is CASSSTATYNEQFF. DNA of the CDR3: TGTGCCAGCAGTTCGACAGCGACCTACAATGAGCAGTTCTTC.

The rearrangement joins TRBV6-1 to TRBJ2-5; tentative D call: TRBD2 (6 bases). This CDR3 contains 17 residues. Germline V CDR1 and CDR2: MNHNS, SASEGT. Trimming left V 4 bases short and J 5 bases short, with 23 bases between. The CDR3 sequence is CASSVLALGAGRETQYF. The DNA of the CDR3 is TGTGCCAGCAGTGTCCTTGCTCTCGGGGCTGGGAGGGAGACCCAGTACTTC.

This clone was recorded a few times. V is TRBV5-1 and J is TRBJ2-3, with 7 positions matching TRBD1. This CDR3 has 13 amino acids. The V segment lost 4 bases and the J segment 5 bases; nucleotides outside the gene matches: 4. Germline CDR1 and CDR2: SGHRS and YFSETQ. The CDR3 here is CASSPRGIDTQYF. The CDR3 nucleotides are TGCGCCAGCAGCCCCAGGGGGATAGATACGCAGTATTTT.

V and J are TRBV30 and TRBJ2-2; TRBD2 agrees at 9 bases. Germline CDR1 reads GTSNPN; CDR2 reads SVGIG (reference sequence). V was pared by 3 bases and J by 2 bases, with 4 bases of the junction left unmatched. This CDR3 spans 15 amino acids. CDR3 residues: CAWSRLADNTGELFF. CDR3 bases: TGTGCCTGGAGCAGACTAGCGGATAACACCGGGGAGCTGTTTTTT.

V usage is TRBV5-1 and J usage is TRBJ2-1; 10 bases are a match to TRBD2. The CDR3 extends over 15 amino acids. Per germline, CDR1 SGHRS and CDR2 YFSETQ. V shed 0 bases and J 4 bases; nucleotides not matched to a gene: 1. CDR3 nucleotides: TGCGCCAGCAGCTTGGAGCGGGAGGGTTACAATGAGCAGTTCTTC. This codes for CASSLEREGYNEQFF.

The chain has TRBV6-5 and TRBJ2-7; no clear D gene. Germline CDR1 is MNHEY and CDR2 is SVGAGI. Trimming left V 11 bases short and J 0 bases short, with 11 bases between. This CDR3 is built from 12 residues. In DNA, the CDR3 is TGTGCCTGCGGTGTTGACTCCTACGAGCAGTACTTC. Amino acid sequence: CACGVDSYEQYF.

This chain uses TRBV11-3 with TRBJ2-7; tentative D call: TRBD2 (5 bases). The V gene's germline CDR1 is SGHNT and CDR2 YENEEA. The CDR3 length is 13 residues. The V end lost 3 bases, the J end lost 2 bases, and 8 bases lay between the germline ends. In nucleotides, the CDR3 is TGTGCCAGCAGCTTCGGGGAAACCTACGAGCAGTACTTC. This sequence encodes CASSFGETYEQYF.

The rearrangement uses TRBV11-2 and TRBJ1-5; maybe TRBD1 (5 bases). The CDR3 loop spans 17 amino acids. Trimming removed 1 base at V and 0 bases at J, with 13 bases between. CDR1 is SGHAT, CDR2 FQNNGV, per germline. The CDR3 DNA reads TGTGCCAGCAGCTTAGGCGCGGGGGGGATTAGCAATCAGCCCCAGCATTTT. It specifies CASSLGAGGISNQPQHF.

The chain couples TRBV7-2 to TRBJ2-1; possible D gene TRBD1, 5 bases. Per germline, CDR1 SGHTA and CDR2 FQGNSA. The CDR3 has 13 amino acids. V gave up 5 bases and J gave up 7 bases, with 12 bases separating them. The CDR3 region has the DNA TGTGCCAGCAGCGAAACCAGGGTGAATGAGCAGTTCTTC. It encodes CASSETRVNEQFF.

The chain recombines TRBV7-2 with TRBJ2-5, with unresolved D. The length of the CDR3 is 17 residues. V was clipped by 1 base and J by 2 bases, with 17 bases between them. From germline, CDR1 is SGHTA and CDR2 FQGNSA. CDR3: CASSLGRRHYLQETQYF. The CDR3, as DNA: TGTGCCAGCAGCTTAGGGAGAAGGCACTACCTACAAGAGACCCAGTACTTC. The full variable domain, in which reference TRBV7-2 and TRBJ2-5 provide the parts outside the CDR3, is GAGVSQSPSNKVTEKGKDVELRCDPISGHTALYWYRQSLGQGLEFLIYFQGNSAPDKSGLPSDRFSAERTGGSVSTLTIQRTQQEDSAVYLCASSLGRRHYLQETQYFGPGTRLLVL.

V and J are TRBV7-2 and TRBJ1-4, with TRBD1 identical over 8 bases. Germline-derived CDR1 and CDR2 are SGHTA and FQGNSA. V gave up 5 bases and J gave up 2 bases; unmatched junction bases: 4. This CDR3 spans 15 amino acids. The CDR3 bases are TGTGCCAGCAGCACACAGGGGGAGACTAATGAAAAACTGTTTTTT. Its protein product is CASSTQGETNEKLFF. Combining the CDR3 with reference TRBV7-2 and TRBJ1-4 gives the whole variable domain GAGVSQSPSNKVTEKGKDVELRCDPISGHTALYWYRQSLGQGLEFLIYFQGNSAPDKSGLPSDRFSAERTGGSVSTLTIQRTQQEDSAVYLCASSTQGETNEKLFFGSGTQLSVL.

This clone came up a few times. The rearrangement uses TRBV6-5 and TRBJ1-1; tentatively, D is TRBD1 (6 bases). Trimming cost V 0 bases and J 3 bases, with 11 bases left between them. There are 15 residues in the CDR3. Germline V gene data show CDR1 as MNHEY and CDR2 as SVGAGI. CDR3 DNA: TGTGCCAGCAGTTACTCTGGGGGCGCGGACACTGAAGCTTTCTTT. Translated: CASSYSGGADTEAFF.

The J gene is TRBJ2-7, the V gene TRBV5-6; weak D call: TRBD1 (6 bases). Trimming removed 4 bases from V and 7 bases from J, with 21 bases in between. CDR1 and CDR2 (germline): SGHDT, YYEEEE. CDR3 length equals 15 residues. CDR3 DNA: TGTGCCAGCAGCGAGCAACAGGGACCCTTAAAGGAGCAGTACTTC. This encodes CASSEQQGPLKEQYF.

CDR3 sequence: CASSFGLAGGPDTQYF. CDR3 bases: TGTGCCAGCAGCTTCGGTTTGGCGGGAGGGCCCGATACGCAGTATTTT. The rearrangement joins TRBV11-3 to TRBJ2-3; 9 positions agree with TRBD2. This CDR3 is 16 amino acids long. CDR1 is SGHNT and CDR2 is YENEEA in the germline V gene. J gave up 6 bases and V 3 bases, and 10 bases lay outside the gene matches.

This clone was observed a handful of times. The chain recombines TRBV15 with TRBJ2-5; D remains unclear. The J call may be incorrect, as the DNA end agrees better with TRBJ2-7. The CDR3 is 11 residues long. CDR1 is LNHNV and CDR2 is YYDKDF in the germline V gene (reference sequence). CDR3 DNA sequence: TGTGCCACCAGCAGCCCCTACGAGCAGTACTTC. This translates into CATSSPYEQYF.

This rearrangement joins TRBV7-3 to TRBJ1-1, with D unresolved. The germline CDR1 and CDR2 sequences are SGHTA and FQGTGA. This CDR3 region has 13 residues. Trimming cost V 5 bases and J 1 base, with 8 bases left between them. The CDR3, as DNA: TGTGCCAGCAGCCTGTACAGGAACACTGAAGCTTTCTTT. It is translated as CASSLYRNTEAFF.

This clone was observed a few times. This chain joins TRBV6-6 and TRBJ1-2; 7 bases line up with TRBD1. V trimming: 3 bases; J trimming: 4 bases; junction bases outside the gene matches: 2. CDR3 size: 13 residues. CDR1 is MNHNY and CDR2 is SVGAGI in the germline V gene (reference sequence). The DNA of the CDR3 is TGTGCCAGCAGTTATGGGGACAGCTATGGCTACACCTTC. As protein: CASSYGDSYGYTF.

V is TRBV18 and J is TRBJ2-7, with 7 nucleotides matching TRBD2. V shed 0 bases, J shed 6 bases, and the junction held 2 bases outside the gene matches. CDR3 length: 13 residues. The germline gives CDR1 KGHSH, CDR2 LQKENI. Here the CDR3 DNA reads TGTGCCAGCTCACCACCGACTAGCTCCGAGCAGTACTTC. It is translated as CASSPPTSSEQYF.

In nucleotides, the CDR3 is TGTGCCAGCAGCTTGATGATTCAGGGTGGCGGCACTGAAGCTTTCTTT. Residues: CASSLMIQGGGTEAFF. The genes are TRBV7-9 and TRBJ1-1, with a possible D match to TRBD1 (5 bases). V was clipped by 3 bases and J by 4 bases, with 18 bases between them. This CDR3 has 16 amino acids. Germline-derived CDR1 and CDR2 are SEHNR and FQNEAQ (reference sequence).

As for this clone: The sample contains more than one DNA sequence encoding this CDR3. This chain links TRBV7-2 with TRBJ2-3; unclear D gene. The CDR3 runs 15 residues. CDR1 is SGHTA, CDR2 FQGNSA, per germline. With 1 base removed from V and 2 bases from J, the gap between germline ends came to 10 bases. Here the CDR3 reads CASSLVGGHTDTQYF. Written as DNA, the CDR3 is TGTGCCAGCAGCTTAGTTGGTGGGCACACAGATACGCAGTATTTT.

The CDR3 DNA reads as TGTGCCATCGGGGGACTAGTTAGCAAGGGTGATACGCAGTATTTT. Protein: CAIGGLVSKGDTQYF. The genes are TRBV6-6 and TRBJ2-3, with 8 positions matching TRBD2. The CDR3 consists of 15 residues. CDR1 is MNHNY, CDR2 SVGAGI, per germline (reference sequence). J was trimmed by 6 bases and V by 10 bases; bases with no gene match: 15.